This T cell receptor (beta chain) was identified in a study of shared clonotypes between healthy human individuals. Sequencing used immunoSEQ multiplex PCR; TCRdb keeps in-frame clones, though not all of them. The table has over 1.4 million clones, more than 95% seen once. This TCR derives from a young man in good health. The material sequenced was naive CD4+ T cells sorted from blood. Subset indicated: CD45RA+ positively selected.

DNA of the CDR3: TGTGCCAGCAGTAATTTCATCGGCGGGTTGCCCTACGAGCAGTACTTC. Protein: CASSNFIGGLPYEQYF. This chain connects TRBV6-6 to TRBJ2-7; D possibly corresponds to TRBD2 (5 bases). The CDR3 length is 16 residues. CDR1 and CDR2 (germline): MNHNY, SVGAGI (reference sequence). The V end lost 5 bases, the J end lost 2 bases, and 19 bases lay between the germline ends.